The 2 T cell receptor beta chains in this list originate from one sample, sequenced in a study of response to subunit inactivated influenza vaccine. TCRdb ran MiXCR on the RT-PCR reads and lists one entry per CDR3 protein. The sample records a few hundred thousand distinct CDR3 sequences, 14% being singletons. The sample was PBMCs from blood, taken about 11 days after vaccination. The origin of the receptors is a man in his forties or fifties who received an inactivated influenza vaccine.

The rearrangement uses TRBV20-1 and TRBJ2-1; TRBD2 matches at 7 bases. Germline trimming cut 0 bases from V and 10 bases from J; bases unmatched to any gene: 9. CDR1 DFQATT and CDR2 SNEGSKA come from the germline V gene (reference sequence). This CDR3 has 14 residues. In DNA, the CDR3 is TGCAGTGCTAGAGATCGGGACTACCGGGGGGAGCAGTTCTTC. It specifies CSARDRDYRGEQFF.

This clonotype has a handful of counts. This chain connects TRBV30 to TRBJ1-1; 9 bases are shared with TRBD1. Per the germline V gene, CDR1 is GTSNPN and CDR2 is SVGIG (reference sequence). The CDR3 spans 13 residues. V trimming: 0 bases; J trimming: 11 bases; junction bases outside the gene matches: 7. CDR3 residues: CAWSVQGAGLAFF. Here the CDR3 DNA reads TGTGCCTGGAGTGTACAGGGGGCAGGGTTGGCTTTCTTT.